Listed below are T cell receptor beta chains from one sample, sequenced in a study of T cell responses to AZD1222 COVID-19 vaccine. Profiled with immunoSEQ multiplex PCR; TCRdb holds only in-frame clones, not every one. Counted here are around 30,000 clones, 91% occurring once; the ten biggest clones make up less than 55%. Sequencing used peripheral blood, obtained on day 0 of AZD1222 vaccination. The receptors here all came from an adult in good health. CDR3s include the opening cysteine and the closing phenylalanine or tryptophan. D genes are given only for firm matches. A clone size is listed for some rows: how often the clone was seen (once, few, many), or a class if it is expanded.

CDR3nt,CDR3aa,abundance,d_gene,v_gene,j_gene
TGTGCCAGCTCCTCGGCAGGGGGCAATCAGCCCCAGCATTTT,CASSSAGGNQPQHF,.,.,TRBV18,TRBJ1-5
TGTGCCAGCAGCTCCGGGACTAGCGGGGGGGCCCGAAATGAGCAGTTCTTC,CASSSGTSGGARNEQFF,.,TRBD2,TRBV5-4,TRBJ2-1
TGTGCCAGCAGTTCCAACAGGGGGAACAATCAGCCCCAGCATTTT,CASSSNRGNNQPQHF,.,TRBD1,TRBV6-5,TRBJ1-5
TGTGCCAGCAGCTCCCGAACGGGACAGCCAAACTCTGGAAACACCATATATTTT,CASSSRTGQPNSGNTIYF,.,TRBD1,TRBV7-2,TRBJ1-3
TGTGCCAGCAGCGTCACAGGGGTCGGCACTGAAGCTTTCTTT,CASSVTGVGTEAFF,.,TRBD1,TRBV9,TRBJ1-1
TGTGCCACCCTTGAAGGGCTGAACACTGAAGCTTTCTTT,CATLEGLNTEAFF,.,.,TRBV6-5,TRBJ1-1
TGTGCCAGCAGCCCGACAGGGACCAAACAGCCCCAGCATTTT,CASSPTGTKQPQHF,.,TRBD1,TRBV7-2,TRBJ1-5
TGTGCCACCAGCCTCGACAGGGTGAACACCGGGGAGCTGTTTTTT,CATSLDRVNTGELFF,once,TRBD1,TRBV15,TRBJ2-2
TGTGCCAGTCGGGACTCACTATATTACACAGATACGCAGTATTTT,CASRDSLYYTDTQYF,once,.,TRBV2,TRBJ2-3
TGTGCCAGTAGTATAGATCAGGGGCCGAGCTATGGCTACACCTTC,CASSIDQGPSYGYTF,.,.,TRBV19,TRBJ1-2
TGTGCCAGCAGTTTGGGGGCGCGGGGGGAGACCCAGTACTTC,CASSLGARGETQYF,.,.,TRBV27,TRBJ2-5
TGTGCCTGCCTTTCCCCGGGACAGGGGGCCTATGGCTACACCTTC,CACLSPGQGAYGYTF,once,TRBD1,TRBV30,TRBJ1-2
TGTGCCAGCAGCCGCCTGAGGGGGGGACTTGTCTCAACTAGCACAGATACGCAGTATTTT,CASSRLRGGLVSTSTDTQYF,few,.,TRBV7-6,TRBJ2-3
TGTGCCTGGGGGACAGGGTTGGACTATGGCTACACCTTC,CAWGTGLDYGYTF,.,TRBD1,TRBV30,TRBJ1-2
TGTGCCAGCAGCCGAGAAGAGGGCAGCATCCCCCGGTTTTTT,CASSREEGSIPRFF,.,.,TRBV3-1/TRBV3-2,TRBJ2-2
TGTGCCAGTACCAAGGCGGGGGGCCCCGGCGAGCAGTACTTC,CASTKAGGPGEQYF,.,TRBD2,TRBV19,TRBJ2-7
TGTGCCAGTAGTGCGCAGGGGGGTGGCACTGAAGCTTTCTTT,CASSAQGGGTEAFF,.,TRBD1,TRBV19,TRBJ1-1
TGTGCCAGCAGTTACAAGGGCTTGAGCGGCTACACCTTC,CASSYKGLSGYTF,.,.,TRBV6-2/TRBV6-3,TRBJ1-2
TGCGCCAGCAGCCAAGATAGTAGGGGGGGCTACGAGCAGTACTTC,CASSQDSRGGYEQYF,.,.,TRBV4-3,TRBJ2-7
TGTGCCAGCAGCGGGACAGGGGGAAGGTATGGCTACACCTTC,CASSGTGGRYGYTF,.,TRBD1,TRBV9,TRBJ1-2
TGTGCCAGCAGCTTAGGCCAGAACAATGAGCAGTTCTTC,CASSLGQNNEQFF,.,.,TRBV7-7,TRBJ2-1
TGTGCCAGTACACAGGGGGCGCATTCACCCCTCCACTTT,CASTQGAHSPLHF,.,TRBD1,TRBV19,TRBJ1-6
TGTGCCACCAGTGATGGGACAGATTATGGCTACACCTTC,CATSDGTDYGYTF,.,TRBD1,TRBV24-1,TRBJ1-2
TGTGCCAGTAACGCCAGGGGGTCTAACGAGCAGTACTTC,CASNARGSNEQYF,.,TRBD1,TRBV19,TRBJ2-7
TGTGCCCGGGGACAGGGTAGTGAAAAACTGTTTTTT,CARGQGSEKLFF,.,TRBD1,TRBV30,TRBJ1-4
TGTGCCAGCAGCACCCTGACAGGGGGACGCTCTGGAAACACCATATATTTT,CASSTLTGGRSGNTIYF,.,TRBD1,TRBV7-2,TRBJ1-3
TGTGCCAGCAGCTTCTCCGGGACAGGGCTCGAAAAACTGTTTTTT,CASSFSGTGLEKLFF,.,TRBD1,TRBV7-2,TRBJ1-4
TGTGCCAGCAGTGGGGACAGGATAGTTTCGGGGGGCTACACCTTC,CASSGDRIVSGGYTF,.,TRBD1,TRBV2,TRBJ1-2
TGTGCCAGCAGTGTGCGGGAATTTGGTACTGAAGCTTTCTTT,CASSVREFGTEAFF,.,.,TRBV2,TRBJ1-1
TGCAGCGTCAGGGACAGGGGCATCTTTAACGAGCAGTACTTC,CSVRDRGIFNEQYF,.,TRBD1,TRBV29-1,TRBJ2-7
TGCGCCAGCAGCCAGGACACGAGGAACACCGGGGAGCTGTTTTTT,CASSQDTRNTGELFF,.,.,TRBV4-3,TRBJ2-2
TGTGCCAGCAGCTTATACTACGAGCAGTACTTC,CASSLYYEQYF,.,.,TRBV11-2,TRBJ2-7
TGTGCCAGCAGCAAAGACAACCTCTTGAACACTGAAGCTTTCTTT,CASSKDNLLNTEAFF,.,.,TRBV9,TRBJ1-1
TGCGCCAGCAGGCACAGGGAGTTAAGCAATCAGCCCCAGCATTTT,CASRHRELSNQPQHF,.,.,TRBV23-1,TRBJ1-5
TGTGCCTGGATCGGGGACACCCCAAGAGAAGGCTACACCTTC,CAWIGDTPREGYTF,.,.,TRBV30,TRBJ1-2
TGTGCCAGTACCGAGGGCGGACAGGGGTCCTATGGCTACACCTTC,CASTEGGQGSYGYTF,.,TRBD1,TRBV19,TRBJ1-2
TGTGCCAGCATGGGGAGACTGAAGAACACTGAAGCTTTCTTT,CASMGRLKNTEAFF,.,.,TRBV6-5,TRBJ1-1
TGTGCCTGGAGGGTGACAGGGAAGGAGACCCAGTACTTC,CAWRVTGKETQYF,.,TRBD1,TRBV30,TRBJ2-5
TGTGCCAGCAGTTTAGGCGGTGATCAGCCCCAGCATTTT,CASSLGGDQPQHF,.,.,TRBV12-3/TRBV12-4,TRBJ1-5
TGTGCCAGCAGCTTAGAGGGAATAGCGGGGGTGGAGACCCAGTACTTC,CASSLEGIAGVETQYF,.,TRBD2,TRBV7-8,TRBJ2-5
TGTGCCAGCAGCAAAGGTATAGGGGACTATGGCTACACCTTC,CASSKGIGDYGYTF,.,.,TRBV9,TRBJ1-2
TGTGCCAGCAGCTCCCACAGGGTTAGCACAGATACGCAGTATTTT,CASSSHRVSTDTQYF,.,.,TRBV5-6,TRBJ2-3
TGTGCCAGCAGCCCCCAGGTGAACACTGAAGCTTTCTTT,CASSPQVNTEAFF,.,.,TRBV6-5,TRBJ1-1
TGTGCCAGCAGCTTGTACTCTTGGACAGGGGCCTACGAGCAGTACTTC,CASSLYSWTGAYEQYF,.,TRBD1,TRBV5-6,TRBJ2-7
TGTGCCAGCGGGAACACTGAAGCTTTCTTT,CASGNTEAFF,.,.,TRBV6-5,TRBJ1-1
TGTGCCAGCAGCTTGGCCCCGGGGAACACCGGGGAGCTGTTTTTT,CASSLAPGNTGELFF,few,.,TRBV5-8,TRBJ2-2
TGTGCCAGCAGCTTAGGGGGGAGGAGGGAGCTGTTTTTT,CASSLGGRRELFF,.,.,TRBV7-2,TRBJ2-2
TGCGCCAGCAGCCTCACAAAGGGAGACTATGGCTACACCTTC,CASSLTKGDYGYTF,.,.,TRBV5-1,TRBJ1-2
TGTGCCAGCAGTGAAAACCGGGGGGGCTGGGATACGCAGTATTTT,CASSENRGGWDTQYF,few,TRBD2,TRBV2,TRBJ2-3
TGCGCCAGCAGCGGAACGAGCTCTGGAAACACCATATATTTT,CASSGTSSGNTIYF,.,.,TRBV4-1,TRBJ1-3